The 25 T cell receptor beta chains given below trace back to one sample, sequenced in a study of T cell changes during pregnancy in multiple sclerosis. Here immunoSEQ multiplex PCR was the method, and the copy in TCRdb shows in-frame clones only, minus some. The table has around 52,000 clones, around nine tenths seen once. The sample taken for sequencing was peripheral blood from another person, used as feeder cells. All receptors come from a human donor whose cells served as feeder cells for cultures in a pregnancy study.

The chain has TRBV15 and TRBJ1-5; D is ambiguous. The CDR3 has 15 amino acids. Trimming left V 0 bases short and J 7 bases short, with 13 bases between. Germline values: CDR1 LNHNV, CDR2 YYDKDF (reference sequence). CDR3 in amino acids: CATSRDSRGGQPQHF. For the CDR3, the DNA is TGTGCCACCAGCAGAGATTCTCGGGGAGGCCAGCCCCAGCATTTT. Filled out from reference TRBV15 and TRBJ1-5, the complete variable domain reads DAMVIQNPRYQVTQFGKPVTLSCSQTLNHNVMYWYQQKSSQAPKLLFHYYDKDFNNEADTPDNFQSRRPNTSFCFLDIRSPGLGDTAMYLCATSRDSRGGQPQHFGDGTRLSIL.

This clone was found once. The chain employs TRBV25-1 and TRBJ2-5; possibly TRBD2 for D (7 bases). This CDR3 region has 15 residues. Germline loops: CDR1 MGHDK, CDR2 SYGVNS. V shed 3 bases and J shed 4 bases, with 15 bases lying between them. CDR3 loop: CASSESGGASETQYF. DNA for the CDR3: TGTGCCAGCAGTGAGTCGGGGGGCGCCTCAGAGACCCAGTACTTC.

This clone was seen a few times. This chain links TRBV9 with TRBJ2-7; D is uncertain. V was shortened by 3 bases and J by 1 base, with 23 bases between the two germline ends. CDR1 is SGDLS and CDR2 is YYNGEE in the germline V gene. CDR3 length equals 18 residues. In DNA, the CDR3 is TGTGCCAGCAGCGGAGACGACCCCCTAAGGCTTGGTTCCTACGAGCAGTACTTC. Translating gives CASSGDDPLRLGSYEQYF.

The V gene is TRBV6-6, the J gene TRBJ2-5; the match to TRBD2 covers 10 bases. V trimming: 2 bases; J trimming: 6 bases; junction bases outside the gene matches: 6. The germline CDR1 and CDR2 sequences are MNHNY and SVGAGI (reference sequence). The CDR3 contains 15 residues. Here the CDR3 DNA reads TGTGCCAGCAGTTACCCCAGCGGGGGGGCCAAGACCCAGTACTTC. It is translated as CASSYPSGGAKTQYF.

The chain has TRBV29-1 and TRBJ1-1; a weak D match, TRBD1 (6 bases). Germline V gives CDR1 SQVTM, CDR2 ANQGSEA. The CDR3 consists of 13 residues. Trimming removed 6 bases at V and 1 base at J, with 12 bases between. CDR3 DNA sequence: TGCAGCGTGACAGGCCGATCGAACACTGAAGCTTTCTTT. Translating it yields CSVTGRSNTEAFF.

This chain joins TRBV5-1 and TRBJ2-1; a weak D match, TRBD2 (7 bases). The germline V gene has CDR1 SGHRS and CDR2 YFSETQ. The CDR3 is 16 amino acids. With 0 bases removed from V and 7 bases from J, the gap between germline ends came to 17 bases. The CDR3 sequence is CASSLEGGGPWNEQFF. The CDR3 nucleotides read TGCGCCAGCAGCTTGGAAGGGGGAGGGCCGTGGAATGAGCAGTTCTTC.

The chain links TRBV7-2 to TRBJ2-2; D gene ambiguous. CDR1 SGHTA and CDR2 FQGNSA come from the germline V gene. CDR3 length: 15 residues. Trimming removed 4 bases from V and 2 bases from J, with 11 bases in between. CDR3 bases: TGTGCCAGCAGCTATGGACGGAGCAACACCGGGGAGCTGTTTTTT. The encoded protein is CASSYGRSNTGELFF. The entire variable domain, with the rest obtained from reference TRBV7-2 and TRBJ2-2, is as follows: GAGVSQSPSNKVTEKGKDVELRCDPISGHTALYWYRQSLGQGLEFLIYFQGNSAPDKSGLPSDRFSAERTGGSVSTLTIQRTQQEDSAVYLCASSYGRSNTGELFFGEGSRLTVL.

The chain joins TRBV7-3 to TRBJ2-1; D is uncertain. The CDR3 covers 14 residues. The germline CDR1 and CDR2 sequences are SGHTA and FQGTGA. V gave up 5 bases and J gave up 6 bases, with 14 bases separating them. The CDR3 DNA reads TGTGCCAGCAGCCACGATAAAGGTGGCAATGAGCAGTTCTTC. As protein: CASSHDKGGNEQFF. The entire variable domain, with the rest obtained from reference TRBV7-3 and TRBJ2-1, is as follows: GAGVSQTPSNKVTEKGKYVELRCDPISGHTALYWYRQSLGQGPEFLIYFQGTGAADDSGLPNDRFFAVRPEGSVSTLKIQRTERGDSAVYLCASSHDKGGNEQFFGPGTRLTVL.

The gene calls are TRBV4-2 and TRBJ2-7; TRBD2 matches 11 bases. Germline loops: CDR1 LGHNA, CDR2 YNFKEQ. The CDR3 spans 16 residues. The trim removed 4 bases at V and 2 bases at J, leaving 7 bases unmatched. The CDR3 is CASSPLTSGDTYEQYF. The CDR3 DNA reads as TGTGCCAGCAGCCCCCTGACTAGCGGGGACACCTACGAGCAGTACTTC.

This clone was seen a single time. The CDR3 coding sequence is TGTGCCAGCAGCGTAGCGGGGGGAGGAGTGTATGGCTACACCTTC. Amino acid sequence: CASSVAGGGVYGYTF. The rearrangement links TRBV9 to TRBJ1-2, with D tentatively TRBD1 (5 bases). CDR1 and CDR2 from the germline V gene are SGDLS and YYNGEE. The CDR3 length is 15 residues. V was cut by 0 bases and J by 5 bases, with 14 bases left in between.

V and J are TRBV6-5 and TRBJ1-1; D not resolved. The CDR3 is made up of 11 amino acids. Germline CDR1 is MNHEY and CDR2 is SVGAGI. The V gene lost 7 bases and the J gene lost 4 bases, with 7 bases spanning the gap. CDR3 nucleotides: TGTGCCAGCAATCGAGGCACTGAAGCTTTCTTT. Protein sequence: CASNRGTEAFF.

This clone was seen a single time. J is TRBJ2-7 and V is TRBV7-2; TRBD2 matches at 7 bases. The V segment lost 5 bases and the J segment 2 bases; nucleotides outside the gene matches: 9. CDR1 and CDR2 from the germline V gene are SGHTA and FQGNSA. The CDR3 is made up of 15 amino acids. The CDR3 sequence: CASSPGGTTAYEQYF. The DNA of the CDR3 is TGTGCCAGCAGCCCTGGGGGGACTACGGCCTACGAGCAGTACTTC.

CDR3 nucleotides: TGTGCCAGCAGCTTCCACAGGGGGCGAAACTATGGCTACACCTTC. The encoded protein is CASSFHRGRNYGYTF. The chain is built from TRBV5-8 and TRBJ1-2; 9 bases align to TRBD1. V gave up 2 bases and J gave up 2 bases; unmatched junction bases: 4. CDR3 length equals 15 residues. Germline V gives CDR1 SGHTS, CDR2 YDEGEE.

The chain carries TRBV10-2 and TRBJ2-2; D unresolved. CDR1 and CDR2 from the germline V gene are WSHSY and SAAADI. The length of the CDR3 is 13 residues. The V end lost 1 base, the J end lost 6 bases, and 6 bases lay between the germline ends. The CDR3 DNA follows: TGCGCCAGCAGTGAGTATGTAGCCGGGGAGCTGTTTTTT. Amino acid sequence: CASSEYVAGELFF.

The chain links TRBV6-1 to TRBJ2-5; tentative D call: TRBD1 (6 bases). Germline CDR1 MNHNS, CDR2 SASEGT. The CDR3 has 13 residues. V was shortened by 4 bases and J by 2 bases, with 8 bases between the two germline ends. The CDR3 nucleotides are TGTGCCAGCAGTGGAGGACAGCAAGAGACCCAGTACTTC. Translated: CASSGGQQETQYF.

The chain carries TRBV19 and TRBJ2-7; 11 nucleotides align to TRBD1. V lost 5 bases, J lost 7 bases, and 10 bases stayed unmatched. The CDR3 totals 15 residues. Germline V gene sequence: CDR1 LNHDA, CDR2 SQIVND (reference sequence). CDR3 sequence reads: CASSLLGQGAWEQYF. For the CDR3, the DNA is TGTGCCAGTAGTCTCCTCGGACAGGGGGCATGGGAGCAGTACTTC.

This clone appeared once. The CDR3 reads CASSLVASGGSGELFF. The CDR3, as DNA: TGCGCCAGCAGCTTGGTGGCTAGCGGGGGGTCCGGGGAGCTGTTTTTT. The chain links TRBV5-1 to TRBJ2-2; TRBD2 matches 11 bases. V lost 0 bases and J lost 6; bases outside the gene matches: 4. The CDR3 extends over 16 amino acids. Germline V gives CDR1 SGHRS, CDR2 YFSETQ.

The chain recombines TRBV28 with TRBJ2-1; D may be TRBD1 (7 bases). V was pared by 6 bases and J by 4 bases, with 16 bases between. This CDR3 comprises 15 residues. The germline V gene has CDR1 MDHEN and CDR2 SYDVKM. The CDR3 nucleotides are TGTGCCAGCAGCCAGGGGGGACAAACTTACAATGAGCAGTTCTTC. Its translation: CASSQGGQTYNEQFF.

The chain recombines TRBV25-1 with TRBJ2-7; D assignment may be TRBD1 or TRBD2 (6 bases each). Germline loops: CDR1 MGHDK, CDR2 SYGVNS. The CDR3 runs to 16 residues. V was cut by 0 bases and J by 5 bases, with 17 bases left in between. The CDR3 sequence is CASSEYVRGPSHEQYF. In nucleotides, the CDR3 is TGTGCCAGCAGTGAATATGTCCGGGGGCCCAGTCACGAGCAGTACTTC.

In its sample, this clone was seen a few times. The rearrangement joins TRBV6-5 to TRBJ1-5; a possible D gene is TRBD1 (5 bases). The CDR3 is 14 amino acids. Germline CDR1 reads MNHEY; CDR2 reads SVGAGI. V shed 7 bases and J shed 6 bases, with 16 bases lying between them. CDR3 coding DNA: TGTGCCAGCACCCCCCCCGGGGGGGGTCAGCCCCAGCATTTT. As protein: CASTPPGGGQPQHF.

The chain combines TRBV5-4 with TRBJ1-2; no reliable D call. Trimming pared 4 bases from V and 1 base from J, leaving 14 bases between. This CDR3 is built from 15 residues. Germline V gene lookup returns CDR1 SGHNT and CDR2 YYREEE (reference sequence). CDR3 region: CASSRPEGGNYGYTF. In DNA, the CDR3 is TGTGCCAGCAGCCGCCCTGAGGGAGGTAACTATGGCTACACCTTC.

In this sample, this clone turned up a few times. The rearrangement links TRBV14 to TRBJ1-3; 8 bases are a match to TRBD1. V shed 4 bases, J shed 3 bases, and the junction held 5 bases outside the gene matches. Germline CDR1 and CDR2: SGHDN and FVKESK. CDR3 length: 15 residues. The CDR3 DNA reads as TGTGCCAGCAGCCCCGGGACAGGTTTTGGAAACACCATATATTTT. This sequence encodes CASSPGTGFGNTIYF. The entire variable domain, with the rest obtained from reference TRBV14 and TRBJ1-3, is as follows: EAGVTQFPSHSVIEKGQTVTLRCDPISGHDNLYWYRRVMGKEIKFLLHFVKESKQDESGMPNNRFLAERTGGTYSTLKVQPAELEDSGVYFCASSPGTGFGNTIYFGEGSWLTVV.

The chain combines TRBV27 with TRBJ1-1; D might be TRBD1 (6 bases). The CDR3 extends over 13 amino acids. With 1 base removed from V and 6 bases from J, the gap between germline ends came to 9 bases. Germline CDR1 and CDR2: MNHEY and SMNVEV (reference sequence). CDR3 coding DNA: TGTGCCAGCAGTTTATTAGGGGGGGCTGAAGCTTTCTTT. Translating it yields CASSLLGGAEAFF.

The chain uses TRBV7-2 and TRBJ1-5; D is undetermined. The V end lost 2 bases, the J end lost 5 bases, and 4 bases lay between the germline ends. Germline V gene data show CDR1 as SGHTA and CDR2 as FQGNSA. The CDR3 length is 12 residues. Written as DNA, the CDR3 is TGTGCCAGCAGCTTATGGGATCAGCCCCAGCATTTT. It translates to CASSLWDQPQHF.

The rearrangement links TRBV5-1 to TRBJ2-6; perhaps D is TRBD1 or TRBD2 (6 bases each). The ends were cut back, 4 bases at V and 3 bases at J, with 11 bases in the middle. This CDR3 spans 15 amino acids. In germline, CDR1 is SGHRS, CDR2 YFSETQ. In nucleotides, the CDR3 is TGCGCCAGCAGCACCGGGGGCTTTGGGGCCAACGTCCTGACTTTC. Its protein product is CASSTGGFGANVLTF.